This paragraph reports one T cell receptor (beta chain). TCRdb's copy holds only in-frame clones and misses some; the assay was immunoSEQ multiplex PCR. The repertoire holds around 34,000 clones, with roughly nine tenths as singletons. The data stem from a study of monozygotic twins with cystic fibrosis. The CDR3 spans 15 residues. Germline V gene data show CDR1 as MGHRA and CDR2 as YSYEKL. V was clipped by 3 bases and J by 5 bases, with 16 bases between them. The rearrangement links TRBV4-1 to TRBJ1-1; D gene uncertain. Sequencing was carried out using blood. The receptor was derived from a girl aged 2-10 years with cystic fibrosis. CDR3 DNA: TGCGCCAGCAGCCATGTGGGAGGGTATCTAACTGAAGCTTTCTTT. Translating gives CASSHVGGYLTEAFF.